The rows below give T cell receptor beta chains drawn from one sample of a study of Tregs in tolerant kidney transplant recipients. Assay: immunoSEQ multiplex PCR; the TCRdb copy retains only in-frame clones and omits some. The sample shows some 69,000 clones, roughly 84% of them seen only once. Sequences were obtained from CD4+ T cells from blood. These receptors came from a human donor in good health. Each CDR3 is given with its conserved first and last residue. A D gene is named only where the DNA matches it firmly. The size field is filled for only some rows; it gives once, few, many or a size class.

V	D	J	size	length	DNA	CDR3
TRBV6-5	TRBD2	TRBJ2-3	-	15	TGTGCCAGTAGCCTAGCGGGCGCCCCGGTAGATACGCAGTATTTT	CASSLAGAPVDTQYF
TRBV9	TRBD2	TRBJ2-7	-	16	TGTGCCAGCAGCGTAGCTTGGGCGGGAGGTGCTAACGAGCAGTACTTC	CASSVAWAGGANEQYF
TRBV30	-	TRBJ1-2	-	13	TGTGCCTGGACTGGGGGACGGGACTATGGCTACACCTTC	CAWTGGRDYGYTF
TRBV9	-	TRBJ1-1	-	16	TGTGCCAGCAGCGTAGGCACACAGGGACCAGGGACTGAAGCTTTCTTT	CASSVGTQGPGTEAFF
TRBV14	-	TRBJ2-2	-	14	TGTGCCAGCAGCCCGCTCGGAGTATCCGGGGAGCTGTTTTTT	CASSPLGVSGELFF
TRBV7-2	TRBD1	TRBJ2-1	-	14	TGTGCCAGCGGGGACAGGCCGTTTTCGAATGAGCAGTTCTTC	CASGDRPFSNEQFF
TRBV15	TRBD2	TRBJ2-3	once	14	TGTGCCACCAGCAGGCCAATAGCGGGGGATACGCAGTATTTT	CATSRPIAGDTQYF
TRBV7-7	-	TRBJ2-1	-	13	TGTGCCAGCAGCTTAATGGAGGGCCATGAGCAGTTCTTC	CASSLMEGHEQFF
TRBV28	-	TRBJ1-2	-	14	TGTGCCAGCAGAACCAACAGAGAACTCTATGGCTACACCTTC	CASRTNRELYGYTF
TRBV30	-	TRBJ2-3	-	14	TGTGCCTGGAGGTATAGGGGTAGCACAGATACGCAGTATTTT	CAWRYRGSTDTQYF
TRBV5-8	-	TRBJ2-2	-	14	TGTGCCAGCAGCTTGGGAGTGAGCACCGGGGAGCTGTTTTTT	CASSLGVSTGELFF
TRBV7-2	TRBD2	TRBJ2-3	few	15	TGTGCCAGCAGCCTCGCGGGGGTGGTGTCAGATACGCAGTATTTT	CASSLAGVVSDTQYF
TRBV18	-	TRBJ2-7	few	15	TGTGCCAGCTCACCGGGCGCCTCGAACTCATGGGAGCAGTACTTC	CASSPGASNSWEQYF
TRBV11-2	TRBD1	TRBJ2-7	once	14	TGTGCCAGCAGCTCGGACAGGGGACCCTACGAGCAGTACTTC	CASSSDRGPYEQYF
TRBV7-8	TRBD1	TRBJ2-2	few	18	TGTGCCAGCAGCTTAACGACAGGGACCCTCAATAGGGGGTGGGAGCTGTTTTTT	CASSLTTGTLNRGWELFF
TRBV10-3	-	TRBJ2-2	-	14	TGTGCCATCGGGGGGACCTGGGGTACCGGGGAGCTGTTTTTT	CAIGGTWGTGELFF
TRBV13	TRBD2	TRBJ2-5	-	14	TGTGCCAGTAAGACTAGCCGGATTGCAGAGACCCAGTACTTC	CASKTSRIAETQYF
TRBV18	-	TRBJ1-1	-	14	TGTGCCAGCTCCCCACTGGGGGGGAACACTGAAGCTTTCTTT	CASSPLGGNTEAFF
TRBV7-3	TRBD1	TRBJ2-6	-	16	TGTGCCAGCAGCCGGGACAGTGCCTCTGGGGCCAACGTCCTGACTTTC	CASSRDSASGANVLTF
TRBV7-2	TRBD2	TRBJ2-7	once	15	TGTGCCAGCAGCTTACAGAGCGGGGGGTACTACGAGCAGTACTTC	CASSLQSGGYYEQYF
TRBV5-6	TRBD1	TRBJ2-7	-	15	TGTGCCAGCAACCTACTTGGGACAGGGGGCTACGAGCAGTACTTC	CASNLLGTGGYEQYF
TRBV19	-	TRBJ1-1	-	12	TGTGCCAGTAAACGAGTAGGGGCTGAAGCTTTCTTT	CASKRVGAEAFF
TRBV28	-	TRBJ2-7	-	15	TGTGCCAGCAGTTTCTCAGGGAGCCCGTCCTACGAGCAGTACTTC	CASSFSGSPSYEQYF
TRBV5-1	TRBD1	TRBJ2-7	-	15	TGCGCCAGCAGCTTACCGGACAGGGCTGTTTACGAGCAGTACTTC	CASSLPDRAVYEQYF
TRBV11-2	TRBD2	TRBJ2-1	-	14	TGTGCCAGCAGCGCGACTAGCGGGGAAAATGAGCAGTTCTTC	CASSATSGENEQFF
TRBV5-1	-	TRBJ1-1	-	12	TGCGCCAGCAGCTTTCGGGGCAGAGAAGCTTTCTTT	CASSFRGREAFF
TRBV9	TRBD1	TRBJ2-3	-	16	TGTGCCAGCAGCGTAGACGAGACAGGGTTTGGAGATACGCAGTATTTT	CASSVDETGFGDTQYF
TRBV6-1	-	TRBJ1-2	-	10	TGTGCCAGCAGAAGCGTGGCCTACACCTTC	CASRSVAYTF
TRBV27	-	TRBJ2-1	-	15	TGTGCCAGCAACCGCCCCCAAACCCAGATTAATGAGCAGTTCTTC	CASNRPQTQINEQFF
TRBV19	-	TRBJ1-2	-	14	TGTGCCAGTACTTCAGGGGAGGTTTTGTATGGCTACACCTTC	CASTSGEVLYGYTF
TRBV10-3	TRBD2	TRBJ2-2	-	17	TGTGCCATCAGTGAGTCTACGCCAGCGGGAAACACCGGGGAGCTGTTTTTT	CAISESTPAGNTGELFF
TRBV7-9	-	TRBJ2-1	-	12	TGTGCCAGCAGCATAGACTACAATGAGCAGTTCTTC	CASSIDYNEQFF
TRBV4-1	-	TRBJ2-7	once	13	TGCGCCAGCAGCCGCGGGACTCCCTACGAGCAGTACTTC	CASSRGTPYEQYF
TRBV6-1	-	TRBJ2-3	-	15	TGTGCCAGCAGTGATACGGTTGGGTTGAGGGATACGCAGTATTTT	CASSDTVGLRDTQYF
TRBV7-2	TRBD2	TRBJ2-2	-	17	TGTGCCAGCAGCCCACTAGCGGGAGGTCCCCATGGCGGGGAGCTGTTTTTT	CASSPLAGGPHGGELFF
TRBV7-3	TRBD2	TRBJ2-1	-	14	TGTGCCAGCAGCTCGTACTCTAGCGGGAGCGAGCAGTTCTTC	CASSSYSSGSEQFF
TRBV5-1	TRBD2	TRBJ2-3	-	16	TGCGCCAGCAGGGGGGGGACTACCCTGAGCACAGATACGCAGTATTTT	CASRGGTTLSTDTQYF
TRBV5-1	TRBD1	TRBJ1-1	-	15	TGCGCCAGCAGCTTTTCAGGGGGCATGAACACTGAAGCTTTCTTT	CASSFSGGMNTEAFF
TRBV5-5	-	TRBJ1-1	-	16	TGTGCCAGCAGCTTGGGTGTGTGGGATTTGGGCACTGAAGCTTTCTTT	CASSLGVWDLGTEAFF
TRBV27	-	TRBJ2-2	-	14	TGTGCCAGCAGTTTAGGCCTTTACCCCGGGGAGCTGTTTTTT	CASSLGLYPGELFF
TRBV4-1	TRBD1	TRBJ2-2	-	15	TGCGCCAGCAGCGCACAGGGGACGAACACCGGGGAGCTGTTTTTT	CASSAQGTNTGELFF
TRBV2	-	TRBJ1-1	-	14	TGTGCCAGCAGTGAAAGGCGGAGGAACACTGAAGCTTTCTTT	CASSERRRNTEAFF